This T cell receptor (beta chain) was recorded in a study of T cell responses to AZD1222 COVID-19 vaccine. Concerning this clone itself: The antigen is undetermined.

CDR1 is SEHNR, CDR2 FQNEAQ, per germline (reference sequence). Trimming stripped 1 base from V and 8 bases from J, with 17 bases between. The CDR3 extends over 15 amino acids. Generated by immunoSEQ multiplex PCR, the TCRdb table keeps only in-frame clones and is missing some. The sample has about 120,000 clones, around 90% seen once. Findings of the study overall: Most donors were white British and more were female, and clonal diversity was possibly underestimated. An increase in Spike-specific TCR breadth and depth was observed after two AZD1222 doses.

The sequencing here drew on peripheral blood, taken 28 days after the second AZD1222 dose. The TCR comes from an adult who received the AZD1222 COVID-19 vaccine. The chain employs TRBV7-9 and TRBJ1-2; D may be TRBD1 (5 bases). This CDR3 reads CASSLGPAGPEGYTF. CDR3 bases: TGTGCCAGCAGCTTAGGTCCCGCAGGGCCGGAAGGCTACACCTTC. The whole variable domain, filled in from reference TRBV7-9 and TRBJ1-2, reads DTGVSQNPRHKITKRGQNVTFRCDPISEHNRLYWYRQTLGQGPEFLTYFQNEAQLEKSRLLSDRFSAERPKGSFSTLEIQRTEQGDSAMYLCASSLGPAGPEGYTFGSGTRLTVV.